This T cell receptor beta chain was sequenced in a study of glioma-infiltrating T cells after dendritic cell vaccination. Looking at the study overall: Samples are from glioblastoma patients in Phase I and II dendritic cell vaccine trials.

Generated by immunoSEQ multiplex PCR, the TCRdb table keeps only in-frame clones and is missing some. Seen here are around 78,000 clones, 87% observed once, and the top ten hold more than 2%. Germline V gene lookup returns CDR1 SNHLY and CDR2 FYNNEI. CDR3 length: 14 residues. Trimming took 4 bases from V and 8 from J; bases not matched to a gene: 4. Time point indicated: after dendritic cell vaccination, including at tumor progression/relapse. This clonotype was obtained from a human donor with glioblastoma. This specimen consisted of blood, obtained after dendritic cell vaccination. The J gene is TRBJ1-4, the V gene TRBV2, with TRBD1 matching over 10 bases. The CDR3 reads CASSAGQGDEKLFF. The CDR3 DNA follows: TGTGCCAGCAGTGCAGGACAGGGGGACGAAAAACTGTTTTTT.